Below, one T cell receptor (beta chain) is given with its context. The sample comes from a study of blood T cell repertoires in COVID-19. Study-level background: Material from acute and convalescent COVID-19 was sourced from the United States, Italy and Spain. T cells, B-cell-depleted T cells, or PBMCs provided the cDNA or gDNA that served as material.

CDR3 size: 12 residues. CDR1 and CDR2 (germline): LNHDA, SQIVND (reference sequence). Trimming removed 4 bases from V and 5 bases from J, with 8 bases in between. Study processing details: Scientists estimated how many nucleated cells there were by amplifying reference gene primers. TCRdb keeps only in-frame clones here, not all; method: immunoSEQ multiplex PCR. The DNA was the basis for D and trimming; V, J and clone size are from that table. Among 40,000 to 50,000 clones listed, approximately 90% were seen once. V gene TRBV19 combines with J gene TRBJ1-2; D gene unclear. This receptor was taken from a human donor in a cohort sampled during active COVID-19. Input material: peripheral blood. CDR3 sequence (DNA): TGTGCCAGTAGTACCTCACGGTATGGCTACACCTTC. Protein: CASSTSRYGYTF.